The clone carrying this T cell receptor beta chain was seen at least ten times. This entry comes from a study of T cells after yellow fever vaccination. Study in general: In the case of low-cell-number fractions, SMART-Seq v4 Ultra Low Input was used for preparation.

TCRdb analysed the 5' RACE reads with MiXCR anew, one entry per CDR3 protein. Of 300,000 or so distinct CDR3 sequences in the sample, about 4% are singletons; the top ten hold 20% to 30%. The receptor comes from a man between 18 and 35 years old who received the YFV17D yellow fever vaccine. The sequencing used PBMCs, collected 5 days after the yellow fever booster vaccination.

This CDR3 is CASSQAPLVAPEQFF. The CDR3 DNA reads as TGCGCCAGCAGCCAAGCCCCTCTTGTGGCGCCTGAGCAGTTCTTC. This chain links TRBV4-1 with TRBJ2-1; D ambiguous. This CDR3 is built from 15 residues. Looked up from germline, CDR1 is MGHRA and CDR2 is YSYEKL. V was shortened by 1 base and J by 9 bases, with 16 bases between the two germline ends.